The 24 T cell receptor beta chains below all came from one sample that was sequenced in a study of blood T cells in healthy people across ages. A sample-barcoded 5' primer and a J-beta primer mix were used in a second PCR of roughly 6 to 12 cycles. TCRdb processed the 5' RACE reads anew with MiXCR; each CDR3 protein has one entry. The sample consists of hundreds of thousands of distinct CDR3 sequences, roughly 25% of them appearing once. These data are also associated with another study on T cells of mothers and their children.

The sample consisted of blood. The receptors were sampled from a boy younger than 18 in good health.

This rearrangement joins TRBV6-1 to TRBJ1-3, with D possibly matching TRBD1 (6 bases). CDR1 and CDR2 (germline): MNHNS, SASEGT. The CDR3 consists of 12 residues. The CDR3 sequence is CASGAPGNTIYF. The DNA for the CDR3 is TGTGCGTCGGGGGCCCCTGGAAACACCATATATTTT.

In its sample, this clonotype was seen a few times. The rearrangement links TRBV5-1 to TRBJ1-1; 9 bases are a match to TRBD1. The CDR3 contains 16 residues. Per the germline V gene, CDR1 is SGHRS and CDR2 is YFSETQ. V lost 5 bases, J lost 5 bases, and 13 bases stayed unmatched. For the CDR3, the DNA is TGCGCCAGCAGACTGAAACCGGGACAGGGCCCTACTGAAGCTTTCTTT. It translates to CASRLKPGQGPTEAFF.

This clonotype appeared a few times. V usage is TRBV2 and J usage is TRBJ2-5, with D maybe TRBD1 (6 bases). Gene TRBJ2-1 matches the end of the DNA better, so the J call may be wrong. The CDR3 contains 17 residues. CDR1 is SNHLY and CDR2 is FYNNEI in the germline V gene. CDR3 nucleotide sequence: TGTGCCAGCAACAACAGACCGAACACGAGGGGGTACAATGAGCAGTTCTTC. Its protein product is CASNNRPNTRGYNEQFF.

This clonotype was detected only a few times. The chain combines TRBV7-9 with TRBJ2-7; the D gene is possibly TRBD1 (6 bases). Germline assignment: CDR1 SEHNR and CDR2 FQNEAQ (reference sequence). The CDR3 is 13 residues long. With 10 bases removed from V and 7 bases from J, the gap between germline ends came to 20 bases. The CDR3 DNA sequence: TGTGCCAAACCGGGACACCAACCTTCTGAGCAGTACTTC. This codes for CAKPGHQPSEQYF.

V and J are TRBV20-1 and TRBJ2-3; 14 bases align to TRBD2. The CDR3 spans 19 residues. The germline CDR1 and CDR2 sequences are DFQATT and SNEGSKA (reference sequence). Unmatched junction bases numbered 10, after V lost 0 bases and J lost 2 bases. CDR3 sequence reads: CSARDAIGLAGGNTDTQYF. In nucleotides, the CDR3 is TGCAGTGCTAGAGACGCCATCGGACTAGCGGGGGGAAACACAGATACGCAGTATTTT.

The rearrangement links TRBV5-5 to TRBJ2-7; tentative D call: TRBD2 (5 bases). Trimming removed 1 base from V and 11 bases from J, with 13 bases in between. The germline CDR1 and CDR2 sequences are SGHKS and YYEKEE (reference sequence). The CDR3 has 12 amino acids. Here the CDR3 reads CASSLTGVWEYF. The CDR3, as DNA: TGTGCCAGCAGCTTGACCGGGGTTTGGGAGTACTTC. Full variable domain (missing parts from reference TRBV5-5 and TRBJ2-7): DAGVTQSPTHLIKTRGQQVTLRCSPISGHKSVSWYQQVLGQGPQFIFQYYEKEERGRGNFPDRFSARQFPNYSSELNVNALLLGDSALYLCASSLTGVWEYFGPGTRLTVT.

This chain joins TRBV28 and TRBJ2-7; possible D gene TRBD2, 6 bases. Deletions cut 3 bases from V and 6 bases from J, with 12 bases between. This CDR3 region has 13 residues. Germline V lookup: CDR1 MDHEN, CDR2 SYDVKM. The CDR3 DNA sequence: TGTGCCAGCAGTTTTGGGGAGGCGGGCGAGCAGTACTTC. It codes for CASSFGEAGEQYF.

V and J are TRBV7-2 and TRBJ2-5, with 7 nucleotides matching TRBD1. The J call is doubtful: the DNA matches TRBJ2-7 better. From germline, CDR1 is SGHTA and CDR2 FQGNSA. This CDR3 comprises 16 residues. As DNA, the CDR3 is TGTGCCAGCAGCACAGGTGGGAGACAGGGATCCTACGAGCAGTACTTC. Its protein product is CASSTGGRQGSYEQYF.

The chain uses TRBV7-9 and TRBJ2-5; D is possibly TRBD1 (7 bases). The DNA end favors TRBJ2-7, so the J call may be wrong. The CDR3 length is 18 residues. Germline lookup yields CDR1 SEHNR and CDR2 FQNEAQ (reference sequence). CDR3 loop: CASSLLGGQVGENYEQYF. The CDR3 DNA reads as TGTGCCAGCAGCTTACTGGGAGGACAGGTCGGGGAGAACTACGAGCAGTACTTC.

This clonotype was counted only a few times. This sequence joins TRBV4-3 and TRBJ2-3; a possible D gene is TRBD2 (5 bases). This CDR3 region has 15 residues. The germline gives CDR1 LGHNA, CDR2 YSLEER. V was pared by 0 bases and J by 3 bases, with 10 bases between. CDR3 residues: CASSQDTLATDTQYF. CDR3 nucleotides: TGCGCCAGCAGCCAAGATACTCTAGCTACAGATACGCAGTATTTT.

This chain's CDR3 is CASILGQGAQNTEAFF. The CDR3 DNA follows: TGTGCCAGCATCCTTGGACAGGGGGCCCAGAACACTGAAGCTTTCTTT. The chain has TRBV28 and TRBJ1-1; 11 nucleotides match TRBD1. This CDR3 contains 16 residues. V lost 7 bases to trimming and J lost 1 base; unmatched junction nucleotides: 8. Germline V gene data show CDR1 as MDHEN and CDR2 as SYDVKM.

V usage is TRBV7-2 and J usage is TRBJ2-7; 9 bases are shared with TRBD1. V gave up 5 bases and J gave up 5 bases; unmatched junction bases: 7. The CDR3 runs to 14 residues. Germline V CDR1 and CDR2: SGHTA, FQGNSA. CDR3 sequence reads: CASSARTGVHEQYF. CDR3 nucleotide sequence: TGTGCCAGCAGCGCCAGGACAGGGGTCCACGAGCAGTACTTC.

This clonotype was observed a handful of times. The chain combines TRBV6-5 with TRBJ2-5, with TRBD2 matching over 11 bases. The better agreement between TRBJ2-7 and the DNA end casts doubt on the J call. Germline V lookup: CDR1 MNHEY, CDR2 SVGAGI. This CDR3 has 15 amino acids. The CDR3 nucleotides read TGTGCCAGCTGCTCATTAGCGGGGGGGCCCTACGAGCAGTACTTC. Protein sequence: CASCSLAGGPYEQYF.

The chain employs TRBV24-1 and TRBJ2-5; D gene uncertain. Looked up from germline, CDR1 is KGHDR and CDR2 is SFDVKD. With 7 bases removed from V and 2 bases from J, the gap between germline ends came to 16 bases. The CDR3 covers 15 residues. CDR3 protein: CATRAPRHLQETQYF. The CDR3 bases are TGTGCCACCAGAGCTCCGAGACATTTACAAGAGACCCAGTACTTC.

The J gene is TRBJ2-7, the V gene TRBV25-1; D possibly corresponds to TRBD1 (6 bases). Germline CDR1 MGHDK, CDR2 SYGVNS. V gave up 2 bases and J gave up 5 bases, with 10 bases separating them. This CDR3 is built from 13 residues. DNA of the CDR3: TGTGCCAGCAGTGAAGGGGGCAGGGACGAGCAGTACTTC. Residues: CASSEGGRDEQYF.

V usage is TRBV9 and J usage is TRBJ2-1, with TRBD2 as a possible D gene (6 bases). Trimming stripped 0 bases from V and 7 bases from J, with 17 bases between. The CDR3 runs 16 residues. The V gene's germline CDR1 is SGDLS and CDR2 YYNGEE. CDR3 nucleotide sequence: TGTGCCAGCAGCGTAGATCCGGGGGAGCCCGGGAATGAGCAGTTCTTC. Its translation is CASSVDPGEPGNEQFF.

The V and J genes are TRBV7-2 and TRBJ2-3; TRBD2 aligns across 11 bases. V lost 1 base to trimming and J lost 2 bases; unmatched junction nucleotides: 8. The CDR3 loop spans 18 amino acids. Per germline, CDR1 SGHTA and CDR2 FQGNSA. The CDR3 reads CASSLDSGGAGFTDTQYF. CDR3 DNA: TGTGCCAGCAGCTTAGATAGCGGGGGGGCCGGTTTCACAGATACGCAGTATTTT.

The gene calls are TRBV7-2 and TRBJ2-1; tentatively, D is TRBD1 (6 bases). The CDR3 has 14 amino acids. The V and J ends lost 3 bases and 6 bases respectively, with 12 bases between them. CDR1 SGHTA and CDR2 FQGNSA come from the germline V gene. The CDR3 coding sequence is TGTGCCAGCAGCTTCATAGGACAGATCAATGAGCAGTTCTTC. Its translation: CASSFIGQINEQFF.

The rearrangement uses TRBV6-5 and TRBJ2-5, with unresolved D. CDR1 is MNHEY, CDR2 SVGAGI, per germline. This CDR3 is built from 16 residues. Trimming cost V 5 bases and J 3 bases, with 19 bases left between them. The CDR3 here is CASSPTRYRSKETQYF. The CDR3, as DNA: TGTGCCAGCAGTCCTACAAGGTACCGATCGAAAGAGACCCAGTACTTC.

The V and J genes are TRBV18 and TRBJ2-1; D is unclear. The ends were cut back, 3 bases at V and 6 bases at J, with 12 bases in the middle. CDR3 length: 14 residues. Germline values: CDR1 KGHSH, CDR2 LQKENI. Here the CDR3 reads CASSPVARANEQFF. DNA for the CDR3: TGTGCCAGCTCACCTGTAGCAAGGGCCAATGAGCAGTTCTTC.

This chain links TRBV20-1 with TRBJ2-5, with no clear D. The V gene's germline CDR1 is DFQATT and CDR2 SNEGSKA (reference sequence). Deletions cut 3 bases from V and 4 bases from J, with 9 bases between. This CDR3 comprises 12 residues. The CDR3 here is CSASFRSETQYF. The DNA of the CDR3 is TGCAGTGCTAGTTTCCGGTCAGAGACCCAGTACTTC.

The V gene is TRBV7-9, the J gene TRBJ2-1; D gene unclear. V dropped 1 base and J dropped 4 bases, with 17 bases sitting between them. The CDR3 consists of 17 residues. Per the germline V gene, CDR1 is SEHNR and CDR2 is FQNEAQ (reference sequence). CDR3 sequence (DNA): TGTGCCAGCAGCTTAGAGTCCCCACAGCTACCTTACAATGAGCAGTTCTTC. This codes for CASSLESPQLPYNEQFF.

At least ten counts were recorded for this clonotype. The CDR3 protein is CASTMTGEQETQYF. Here the CDR3 DNA reads TGTGCCAGCACCATGACAGGGGAACAAGAGACCCAGTACTTC. The chain is built from TRBV7-9 and TRBJ2-5, with 8 bases matching TRBD1. CDR1 is SEHNR and CDR2 is FQNEAQ in the germline V gene (reference sequence). The ends lost 7 bases at V and 2 bases at J; junction bases unmatched: 6. This CDR3 is built from 14 residues.

This rearrangement joins TRBV12-3 or TRBV12-4 to TRBJ2-5; a possible D gene is TRBD1 (5 bases). V gave up 7 bases and J gave up 5 bases, with 14 bases separating them. CDR3 length: 13 amino acids. The CDR3 protein is CASNLGRAETQYF. As DNA, the CDR3 is TGTGCCAGCAACCTGGGCAGGGCGGAGACCCAGTACTTC.